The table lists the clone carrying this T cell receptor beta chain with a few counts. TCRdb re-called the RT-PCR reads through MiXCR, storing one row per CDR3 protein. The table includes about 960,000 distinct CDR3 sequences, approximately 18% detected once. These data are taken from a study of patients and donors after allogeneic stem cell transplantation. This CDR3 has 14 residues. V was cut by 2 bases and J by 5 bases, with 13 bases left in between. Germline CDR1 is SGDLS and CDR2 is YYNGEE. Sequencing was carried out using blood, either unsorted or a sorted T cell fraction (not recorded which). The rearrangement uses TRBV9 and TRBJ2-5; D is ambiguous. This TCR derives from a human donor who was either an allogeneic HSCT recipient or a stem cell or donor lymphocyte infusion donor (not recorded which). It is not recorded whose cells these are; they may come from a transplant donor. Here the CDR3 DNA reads TGTGCCAGCAGCGTTTATGATGTCCTGGAGACCCAGTACTTC. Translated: CASSVYDVLETQYF.